This T cell receptor (beta chain) was identified during a study of vaccination and CD4 T cells after COVID-19. TCRdb fed the PCR reads into MiXCR, producing one record per CDR3 protein. The sample records some 16,000 distinct CDR3 sequences, roughly two thirds being singletons. In germline, CDR1 is GTSNPN, CDR2 SVGIG (reference sequence). Trimming took off 3 bases at V and 8 bases at J, with 11 bases between the two ends. The CDR3 spans 12 residues. The genes are TRBV30 and TRBJ2-1; perhaps D is TRBD1 or TRBD2 (5 bases each). Sequenced here: CD4+ T cells from blood, sampled after SARS-CoV-2 vaccination. The receptor comes from a human donor who had recovered from COVID-19. CDR3 sequence reads: CAWSLGVYEQFF. DNA of the CDR3: TGTGCCTGGAGCCTGGGGGTGTATGAGCAGTTCTTC.